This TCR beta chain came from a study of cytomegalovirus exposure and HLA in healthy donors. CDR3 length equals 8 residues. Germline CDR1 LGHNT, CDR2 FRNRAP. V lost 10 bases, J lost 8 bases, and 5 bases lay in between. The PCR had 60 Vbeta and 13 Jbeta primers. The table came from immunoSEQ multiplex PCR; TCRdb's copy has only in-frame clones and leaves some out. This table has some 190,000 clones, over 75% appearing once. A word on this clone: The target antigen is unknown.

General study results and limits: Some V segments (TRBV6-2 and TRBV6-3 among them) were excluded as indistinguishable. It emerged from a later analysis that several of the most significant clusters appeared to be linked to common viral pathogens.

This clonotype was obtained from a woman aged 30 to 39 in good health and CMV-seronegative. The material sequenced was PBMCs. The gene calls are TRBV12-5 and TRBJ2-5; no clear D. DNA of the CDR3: TGTGCTAACCTAACCCAGTACTTC. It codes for CANLTQYF.